A selection of T cell receptor beta chains follows, all from one sample in a study of T cells in Graves' hyperthyroidism and ophthalmopathy. TCRdb re-derived calls from the multiplex PCR reads in MiXCR, one entry per CDR3 protein. The sample shows about 600,000 distinct CDR3 sequences, approximately 15% of them seen only once. The specimen sequenced was blood. The source of these receptors is a woman in her thirties or forties with Graves' ophthalmopathy. Both conserved end residues are part of each CDR3. Fields, in order: CDR3 DNA, CDR3 protein, clone size, J gene, CDR3 length, V gene, D gene. A D gene is named only where the DNA matches it firmly. Not all rows give a size; the values are once, few, many and, for expanded clones, a class.

TGTGCCAGCAGCTTTTGGTCGGGGACTGAAGCTTTCTTT CASSFWSGTEAFF many TRBJ1-1 13 TRBV7-9 NA
TGTGCCAGCAGCTTAGTCCAGGCTGCCTACAATGAGCAGTTCTTC CASSLVQAAYNEQFF many TRBJ2-1 15 TRBV11-3 NA
TGTGCCAGCAGCTCACTTTTCGGGAGCTCCTACAATGAGCAGTTCTTC CASSSLFGSSYNEQFF many TRBJ2-1 16 TRBV7-8 NA
TGCAGTGCTTACAATGCGCGGACGGGGCTAGCGGGAGTGTCTGGGGTCCACGAGCAGTACTTC CSAYNARTGLAGVSGVHEQYF many TRBJ2-7 21 TRBV20-1 TRBD2
TGTGCCAGCAGCCAAATACTGGCCACTGAAGCTTTCTTT CASSQILATEAFF many TRBJ1-1 13 TRBV3-1 NA
TGTGCCTGTTCTAATTCCGCAAACACCGGGGAGCTGTTTTTT CACSNSANTGELFF few TRBJ2-2 14 TRBV30 NA
TGCAGCGTTCGGAGACAGGGAGGAGAGACCCAGTACTTC CSVRRQGGETQYF few TRBJ2-5 13 TRBV29-1 NA
TGTGCCAGCACTGAGGGAGGGGCGAACAATGAGCAGTTCTTC CASTEGGANNEQFF many TRBJ2-1 14 TRBV28 TRBD2
TGTGCCAGCGCGTGGGGGACTAGGTCCCCCGGGGAGACCCAGTACTTC CASAWGTRSPGETQYF many TRBJ2-5 16 TRBV6-1 TRBD2
TGTGCCAGCAGCGTAGATTCTGGGGGGTGTAAGCCCAAGGAGACCCAGTACTTC CASSVDSGGCKPKETQYF NA TRBJ2-5 18 TRBV9 NA
TGCAGTGCTAGTGGGGGGAGCTCCTACAATGAGCAGTTCTTC CSASGGSSYNEQFF many TRBJ2-1 14 TRBV20-1 NA
TGCGCCAGCGAAGAGATCGGGGACACCGGGGAGCTGTTTTTT CASEEIGDTGELFF few TRBJ2-2 14 TRBV5-1 NA
TGTGCCAGCAGCACCTGGGAGGCTGGAGAGACCCAGTACTTC CASSTWEAGETQYF many TRBJ2-5 14 TRBV3-1 NA
TGTGCCAGCAGCCTCAAGGGTCGACAGGGGAAGGAAAAACTGTTTTTT CASSLKGRQGKEKLFF many TRBJ1-4 16 TRBV3-1 TRBD1
TGCGCCAGCAGTCAGGCCCATGAGGCTTCACCCCTCCACTTT CASSQAHEASPLHF many TRBJ1-6 14 TRBV5-1 NA
TGTGCCAGCAGTGAAGCAGGAGGGGCCCAAGAGACCCAGTACTTC CASSEAGGAQETQYF many TRBJ2-5 15 TRBV6-1 NA
TGTGCCAGTAGTATAGGTCTAGCGGGGACCGGGGAGCTGTTTTTT CASSIGLAGTGELFF NA TRBJ2-2 15 TRBV19 TRBD2
TGTGCCAGCAGCGTAGGGGGAGGGACGGCTGAAGCTTTCTTT CASSVGGGTAEAFF many TRBJ1-1 14 TRBV9 NA
TGTGCCTCAACCGCGCGGGGGCCGACGGGAGAGACCCAGTACTTC CASTARGPTGETQYF few TRBJ2-5 15 TRBV5-4 NA
TGTGCCAGCACCTCGACAGGGAGGCTTGAGACCCAGTACTTC CASTSTGRLETQYF NA TRBJ2-5 14 TRBV7-9 NA
TGTGCCAGCAGCCCCCAACGGACTAGGAACACCGGGGAGCTGTTTTTT CASSPQRTRNTGELFF NA TRBJ2-2 16 TRBV7-2 TRBD2
TGTGCCAGCAGACCCCAGGGACAGGGGGACGGAGAGACCCAGTACTTC CASRPQGQGDGETQYF many TRBJ2-5 16 TRBV28 TRBD1
TGTGCCACCAGGTCGGGAGACAGGAACAATCAGCCCCAGCATTTT CATRSGDRNNQPQHF NA TRBJ1-5 15 TRBV15 NA
TGTGCCAGCAACCGCGGCGGGCTCTACGAGCAGTACTTC CASNRGGLYEQYF NA TRBJ2-7 13 TRBV28 NA
TGTGCCAGCAGCTTGGACTTCAACCCCCAAGAGACCCAGTACTTC CASSLDFNPQETQYF NA TRBJ2-5 15 TRBV5-6 NA
TGTGCCAGCAGCCAAGATAGCGGCCACTTCGTAAGCTCCTACAATGAGCAGTTCTTC CASSQDSGHFVSSYNEQFF many TRBJ2-1 19 TRBV3-1 NA
TGTGCCAGCAGCTTACAAAGGGACACTGAAGCTTTCTTT CASSLQRDTEAFF many TRBJ1-1 13 TRBV7-3 NA
TGTGCCAGCAGTCCCCCGATAGGTAGGAGCAATGAGCAGTTCTTC CASSPPIGRSNEQFF NA TRBJ2-1 15 TRBV28 NA
TGCAGTGCCTCGACCCTCGCGAACACCGGGGAGCTGTTTTTT CSASTLANTGELFF NA TRBJ2-2 14 TRBV20-1 NA
TGCAGTGCTAGAGATCAGGGGGCTCCCGATTTAGCAGCTTTCTTT CSARDQGAPDLAAFF NA TRBJ1-1 15 TRBV20-1 TRBD1
TGTGCCAGCAGCGCCGACTCTGGCCCCCAGCATTTT CASSADSGPQHF NA TRBJ1-5 12 TRBV11-2 NA